This T cell receptor (beta chain) is from a study of blood T cells in healthy people across ages. Study-wide results and caveats: Versus aged donors, long-lived donors had higher diversity and more naive CD4+ cells.

The study recruited healthy Caucasian donors from Russia who were aged about 6 to 95. For this clonotype: The antigen is unknown.

Next came a second PCR, run for about 6 to 12 cycles, which used a sample-barcoded 5' primer along with a J-beta primer mix. TCRdb reprocessed the 5' RACE reads with MiXCR, giving one entry per CDR3 protein. This sample has 1.5 million to 2 million distinct CDR3 sequences; about 28% occur once, and the top ten carry over 7%. Per germline, CDR1 DFQATT and CDR2 SNEGSKA (reference sequence). The CDR3 consists of 14 residues. V was trimmed by 5 bases and J by 13 bases, leaving 24 bases between them. The chain couples TRBV20-1 to TRBJ2-4; possible D gene TRBD2, 6 bases. The clonotype was recovered from a woman aged 25 to 39 in good health. Sequenced material: blood. The DNA for the CDR3 is TGCAGTGCTCAGCCAACGGGAGATTGTAATGAGCAGTACTTC. Translating it yields CSAQPTGDCNEQYF.